The 14 T cell receptor beta chains given below trace back to one sample, sequenced in a study of graft-versus-host responses after intestinal transplantation. These receptors have no identified antigens. Only in-frame clones appear in the TCRdb table, and some are missing; sequencing was by immunoSEQ multiplex PCR. Here the sample spans more than 95,000 clones, roughly 93% being singletons. The sequencing here drew on unstimulated CD8+ T cells sorted from spleen or lymph node cells, taken before intestinal transplant. Every receptor here comes from a human donor who received an intestinal transplant.

The rearrangement joins TRBV27 to TRBJ2-3; 12 bases line up with TRBD2. The CDR3 length is 16 residues. Germline V gives CDR1 MNHEY, CDR2 SMNVEV (reference sequence). With 5 bases clipped from V and 7 bases from J, the junction kept 10 bases outside the gene matches. CDR3 protein: CASSTWTSGEENTQYF. As DNA, the CDR3 is TGTGCCAGCAGTACCTGGACTAGCGGGGAAGAAAATACGCAGTATTTT.

The chain is built from TRBV2 and TRBJ1-2; D unclear. Germline V lookup: CDR1 SNHLY, CDR2 FYNNEI. The CDR3 extends over 12 amino acids. The V and J ends lost 1 base and 8 bases respectively, with 8 bases between them. The CDR3 protein is CASSEVERGYTF. The CDR3 nucleotides are TGTGCCAGCAGTGAAGTGGAGAGGGGCTACACCTTC.

The rearrangement links TRBV4-1 to TRBJ1-4; D perhaps matches TRBD1 (5 bases). V lost 1 base to trimming and J lost 3 bases, with 24 bases between them. Germline CDR1 is MGHRA and CDR2 is YSYEKL. The CDR3 totals 20 residues. CDR3 sequence (DNA): TGCGCCAGCAGCCAAGGTACCCGGGTCAGGGTTATGACAGCTAATGAAAAACTGTTTTTT. Its protein is CASSQGTRVRVMTANEKLFF.

The CDR3 loop is CASRGGQVEFF. CDR3 coding DNA: TGTGCCAGCAGGGGGGGGCAAGTGGAGTTCTTC. V gene TRBV19 combines with J gene TRBJ2-1; tentatively, D is TRBD1 or TRBD2 (7 bases each). Trimming pared 9 bases from V and 14 bases from J, leaving 17 bases between. Germline V gene data show CDR1 as LNHDA and CDR2 as SQIVND (reference sequence). The CDR3 is 11 residues long. Drawing the rest from reference TRBV19 and TRBJ2-1, the complete variable domain is DGGITQSPKYLFRKEGQNVTLSCEQNLNHDAMYWYRQDPGQGLRLIYYSQIVNDFQKGDIAEGYSVSREKKESFPLTVTSAQKNPTAFYLCASRGGQVEFFGPGTRLTVL.

This chain links TRBV11-2 with TRBJ2-7; 7 bases are shared with TRBD1. The germline gives CDR1 SGHAT, CDR2 FQNNGV. This CDR3 is 16 amino acids long. Trimming removed 0 bases from V and 2 bases from J; junction bases left unmatched: 7. CDR3 coding DNA: TGTGCCAGCAGCTTAGAATCTGGGACAGATGCCTACGAGCAGTACTTC. Encoded protein: CASSLESGTDAYEQYF. The full variable domain, in which reference TRBV11-2 and TRBJ2-7 provide the parts outside the CDR3, is EAGVAQSPRYKIIEKRQSVAFWCNPISGHATLYWYQQILGQGPKLLIQFQNNGVVDDSQLPKDRFSAERLKGVDSTLKIQPAKLEDSAVYLCASSLESGTDAYEQYFGPGTRLTVT.

This clone appeared once. This chain connects TRBV27 to TRBJ2-3; 15 nucleotides align to TRBD2. V was clipped by 4 bases and J by 5 bases; unmatched bases: 4. Germline V lookup: CDR1 MNHEY, CDR2 SMNVEV (reference sequence). The CDR3 length is 16 residues. CDR3 in DNA: TGTGCCAGCAGTTCCCTGGGACTAGCGGGGGGAGATACGCAGTATTTT. Encoded protein: CASSSLGLAGGDTQYF.

This clone has just one count. The chain recombines TRBV6-4 with TRBJ2-6; 7 bases align to TRBD1. Germline V CDR1 and CDR2: MRHNA, SNTAGT. The CDR3 has 16 amino acids. V dropped 7 bases and J dropped 0; count of bases not matched to a gene: 6. The CDR3 DNA sequence: TGTGCCAGCACATGGGACAGACGCTCTGGGGCCAACGTCCTGACTTTC. Amino acids: CASTWDRRSGANVLTF.

This clone was detected only once. The gene calls are TRBV7-9 and TRBJ2-5; 9 bases line up with TRBD1. Germline loops: CDR1 SEHNR, CDR2 FQNEAQ (reference sequence). CDR3 length equals 15 residues. Germline trimming cut 0 bases from V and 3 bases from J; bases unmatched to any gene: 2. CDR3 nucleotide sequence: TGTGCCAGCAGCTTAGCGACAGGGGGAAAAGAGACCCAGTACTTC. Encoded protein: CASSLATGGKETQYF.

V and J are TRBV9 and TRBJ2-7, with 7 bases fitting TRBD1. From germline, CDR1 is SGDLS and CDR2 YYNGEE. The V and J ends lost 0 bases and 3 bases, in that order; junction bases with no gene match: 6. CDR3 length: 15 amino acids. Written as DNA, the CDR3 is TGTGCCAGCAGCGTAGATGGACAGGCCCACTACGAGCAGTACTTC. It is translated as CASSVDGQAHYEQYF.

The gene calls are TRBV18 and TRBJ2-5, with D tentatively TRBD1 or TRBD2 (5 bases each). CDR3 length: 16 residues. V lost 4 bases to trimming and J lost 4 bases, with 19 bases between them. The germline gives CDR1 KGHSH, CDR2 LQKENI. The CDR3 DNA reads as TGTGCCAGCTCACGCCCATGGGGGAGTACATCAGAGACCCAGTACTTC. Translation: CASSRPWGSTSETQYF.

The chain uses TRBV5-6 and TRBJ2-7, with D hard to call. The CDR3 is 16 amino acids. V was clipped by 0 bases and J by 0 bases, with 13 bases between them. CDR1 is SGHDT and CDR2 is YYEEEE in the germline V gene. CDR3 DNA: TGTGCCAGCAGCTTGGAGGGCAGCTTAAGCTCCTACGAGCAGTACTTC. Protein sequence: CASSLEGSLSSYEQYF.

This clone was detected only once. V gene TRBV6-5 combines with J gene TRBJ2-7; 9 positions agree with TRBD1. Germline V lookup: CDR1 MNHEY, CDR2 SVGAGI. This CDR3 has 15 residues. After removal of 6 bases from V and 5 bases from J, the junction contained 11 bases not matched to a gene. CDR3 bases: TGTGCCAGCAGACTAAACTCGGGACAGGGCCACGAGCAGTACTTC. Protein sequence: CASRLNSGQGHEQYF.

The CDR3 DNA sequence: TGTGCCAGCAGTTTATCCGCCGGCCTGGGCGGAAACATTCAGTACTTC. Translating it yields CASSLSAGLGGNIQYF. The rearrangement joins TRBV27 to TRBJ2-4; D is ambiguous. This CDR3 is 16 amino acids long. Trimming removed 0 bases from V and 6 bases from J, with 15 bases in between. CDR1 MNHEY and CDR2 SMNVEV come from the germline V gene (reference sequence).

The chain is built from TRBV7-9 and TRBJ1-2, with no clear D. The germline V gene has CDR1 SEHNR and CDR2 FQNEAQ (reference sequence). CDR3 length: 11 amino acids. V was shortened by 5 bases and J by 6 bases, with 7 bases between the two germline ends. For the CDR3, the DNA is TGTGCCAGCAGCCTCAGCGATGGCTACACCTTC. Protein sequence: CASSLSDGYTF.